These 21 T cell receptor beta chains originate from one sample sequenced in a study of shared clonotypes between healthy human individuals. TCRdb's table, derived via immunoSEQ multiplex PCR, lists solely in-frame clones and lacks some. The sample has around 1.5 million clones, 98% seen once. Sequenced: naive CD4+ T cells sorted from blood. Subset noted: CD45RA+ positively selected. The receptors shown here come from a man aged 30 to 39 in good health.

The genes are TRBV11-1 and TRBJ2-1; D gene uncertain. V was trimmed by 4 bases and J by 6 bases, leaving 4 bases between them. The CDR3 totals 11 residues. The germline gives CDR1 SGHAT, CDR2 FQDESV (reference sequence). CDR3 in amino acids: CASSSGNEQFF. The DNA of the CDR3 is TGTGCCAGCAGCTCCGGCAATGAGCAGTTCTTC.

V gene TRBV6-6 combines with J gene TRBJ2-1; tentatively, D is TRBD1 or TRBD2 (5 bases each). The CDR3 runs to 16 residues. CDR1 and CDR2 from the germline V gene are MNHNY and SVGAGI (reference sequence). Trimming cost V 2 bases and J 5 bases, with 16 bases left between them. In nucleotides, the CDR3 is TGTGCCAGCAGTTACAATAGGGGAGAGGAAAACAATGAGCAGTTCTTC. Translated, it gives CASSYNRGEENNEQFF.

The chain is built from TRBV5-1 and TRBJ2-6; 13 nucleotides line up with TRBD2. Germline loops: CDR1 SGHRS, CDR2 YFSETQ. V gave up 0 bases and J gave up 0 bases; unmatched junction bases: 3. The CDR3 spans 19 residues. For the CDR3, the DNA is TGCGCCAGCAGCTTGGGACTAGCGGGAGGAAGCTCTGGGGCCAACGTCCTGACTTTC. This sequence encodes CASSLGLAGGSSGANVLTF.

The chain links TRBV9 to TRBJ2-6, with D uncertain. The CDR3 covers 15 residues. V shed 4 bases and J shed 0 bases, with 8 bases lying between them. The germline V gene has CDR1 SGDLS and CDR2 YYNGEE. The CDR3 protein is CASSPRISGANVLTF. The CDR3 DNA follows: TGTGCCAGCAGCCCGAGAATCTCTGGGGCCAACGTCCTGACTTTC.

There are a few counts of this clone. This chain links TRBV19 with TRBJ2-7, with 8 bases lining up with TRBD1. There are 12 residues in the CDR3. Trimming removed 10 bases from V and 3 bases from J; junction bases left unmatched: 5. The germline CDR1 and CDR2 sequences are LNHDA and SQIVND (reference sequence). The CDR3 region has the DNA TGTGCCACCTCCGGACAGGGCTACGAGCAGTACTTC. Encoded protein: CATSGQGYEQYF. The full variable domain, in which reference TRBV19 and TRBJ2-7 provide the parts outside the CDR3, is DGGITQSPKYLFRKEGQNVTLSCEQNLNHDAMYWYRQDPGQGLRLIYYSQIVNDFQKGDIAEGYSVSREKKESFPLTVTSAQKNPTAFYLCATSGQGYEQYFGPGTRLTVT.

This rearrangement joins TRBV30 to TRBJ2-3, with 9 bases matching TRBD2. CDR1 is GTSNPN, CDR2 SVGIG, per germline (reference sequence). There are 13 residues in the CDR3. Trimming took 5 bases from V and 3 from J; bases not matched to a gene: 3. CDR3 amino acids: CAWGLAGTDTQYF. The CDR3, as DNA: TGTGCCTGGGGGCTAGCGGGAACAGATACGCAGTATTTT.

Only one count was recorded for this clone. The gene calls are TRBV6-1 and TRBJ2-3, with D tentatively TRBD1 (6 bases). Germline values: CDR1 MNHNS, CDR2 SASEGT. With 4 bases removed from V and 5 bases from J, the gap between germline ends came to 19 bases. The CDR3 has 16 residues. DNA for the CDR3: TGTGCCAGCAGTGTTTTGAGCGGACCCAGGGGAGATACGCAGTATTTT. Residues: CASSVLSGPRGDTQYF.

The J gene is TRBJ2-1, the V gene TRBV7-2, with no clear D. CDR3 length: 12 amino acids. CDR1 and CDR2 from the germline V gene are SGHTA and FQGNSA. V was cut by 2 bases and J by 8 bases, with 7 bases left in between. The CDR3 coding sequence is TGTGCCAGCAGCTTAATGTTGTATGAGCAGTTCTTC. Translation gives CASSLMLYEQFF.

The CDR3 here is CASSQESWTYEKLFF. The CDR3 DNA sequence: TGTGCCAGCAGCCAAGAATCTTGGACTTACGAAAAACTGTTTTTT. The chain has TRBV4-2 and TRBJ1-4; D is ambiguous. V was clipped by 0 bases and J by 8 bases, with 13 bases between them. Germline V lookup: CDR1 LGHNA, CDR2 YNFKEQ. The CDR3 consists of 15 residues.

J is TRBJ2-7 and V is TRBV5-1; 8 nucleotides agree with TRBD2. Losses at the gene ends were 2 bases for V and 4 bases for J; bases not matched to a gene: 5. This CDR3 region has 14 residues. The germline gives CDR1 SGHRS, CDR2 YFSETQ. CDR3 in amino acids: CASSFGTSIYEQYF. CDR3 in DNA: TGCGCCAGCAGCTTTGGGACTAGTATTTACGAGCAGTACTTC.

V and J are TRBV6-4 and TRBJ2-7; D gene unclear. The V and J ends lost 0 bases and 2 bases respectively, with 11 bases between them. CDR1 is MRHNA, CDR2 SNTAGT, per germline. The CDR3 runs 15 residues. The CDR3 DNA follows: TGTGCCAGCAGTGACTCGACTCTCTATGCCTACGAGCAGTACTTC. Translation gives CASSDSTLYAYEQYF.

This clone occurred once. The chain joins TRBV5-5 to TRBJ2-7; no clear D. The germline V gene has CDR1 SGHKS and CDR2 YYEKEE (reference sequence). V shed 6 bases and J shed 9 bases, with 19 bases lying between them. The CDR3 contains 13 residues. CDR3 DNA: TGTGCCAGCATTAGTTGGGCAGGTCAGGTGCAGTACTTC. Translation gives CASISWAGQVQYF.

The V call is TRBV6-5, the J call TRBJ2-7; no definite D call. Trimming removed 0 bases from V and 1 base from J, with 10 bases in between. This CDR3 has 15 residues. Germline V gives CDR1 MNHEY, CDR2 SVGAGI. This CDR3 is CASSYSIAQSYEQYF. CDR3 nucleotide sequence: TGTGCCAGCAGTTACTCGATAGCTCAATCCTACGAGCAGTACTTC.

This chain connects TRBV27 to TRBJ2-3, with 7 bases identical to TRBD2. This CDR3 region has 14 residues. The V gene end was trimmed by 5 bases and the J gene end by 0 bases; junction bases not matched to a gene: 2. In germline, CDR1 is MNHEY, CDR2 SMNVEV (reference sequence). Here the CDR3 reads CASSEGLSTDTQYF. Written as DNA, the CDR3 is TGTGCCAGCAGTGAGGGACTAAGCACAGATACGCAGTATTTT.

CDR3 DNA sequence: TGTGCCAGCAGTCCAGCTCCTTACAATGAGCAGTTCTTC. It is translated as CASSPAPYNEQFF. This rearrangement joins TRBV7-2 to TRBJ2-1; no reliable D call. Germline assignment: CDR1 SGHTA and CDR2 FQGNSA. The germline V and J ends were trimmed by 6 bases and 4 bases, with 10 bases remaining between them. This CDR3 is 13 amino acids long.

The chain recombines TRBV29-1 with TRBJ2-3, with D unresolved. CDR1 SQVTM and CDR2 ANQGSEA come from the germline V gene. Trimming left V 7 bases short and J 0 bases short, with 17 bases between. The CDR3 loop spans 15 amino acids. The CDR3 DNA follows: TGCAGCGCTGGGTACTATGGAGCTAGCACAGATACGCAGTATTTT. It encodes CSAGYYGASTDTQYF.

The chain carries TRBV7-6 and TRBJ2-1; 9 nucleotides line up with TRBD2. The CDR3 totals 16 residues. The germline V gene has CDR1 SGHVS and CDR2 FNYEAQ. J was trimmed by 5 bases and V by 1 base; bases with no gene match: 6. The CDR3 spells CASSLGVASGNNEQFF. Here the CDR3 DNA reads TGTGCCAGCAGCTTAGGAGTGGCTAGCGGGAACAATGAGCAGTTCTTC.

The V and J genes are TRBV29-1 and TRBJ2-7, with a weak D call TRBD2 (6 bases). Looked up from germline, CDR1 is SQVTM and CDR2 is ANQGSEA. V gave up 4 bases and J gave up 5 bases, with 18 bases separating them. This CDR3 has 14 residues. The chain's CDR3 is CSVAGVMMTHEQYF. The CDR3 DNA follows: TGCAGCGTTGCGGGGGTGATGATGACACACGAGCAGTACTTC.

The chain joins TRBV6-5 to TRBJ1-5; 7 nucleotides match TRBD1. CDR3 length: 16 amino acids. Germline CDR1 MNHEY, CDR2 SVGAGI. After removal of 3 bases from V and 6 bases from J, the junction contained 11 bases not matched to a gene. The CDR3 sequence is CASSYETGIGGQPQHF. The CDR3 nucleotides are TGTGCCAGCAGTTATGAGACAGGGATAGGTGGTCAGCCCCAGCATTTT.

This clone was detected once. The DNA of the CDR3 is TGCGCCAGCAGCTTGGAGGTAGGGGCGGACAATGAGCAGTTCTTC. It is translated as CASSLEVGADNEQFF. The J gene is TRBJ2-1, the V gene TRBV5-1; the D gene is possibly TRBD1 (5 bases). V shed 0 bases and J shed 5 bases, with 12 bases lying between them. CDR1 SGHRS and CDR2 YFSETQ come from the germline V gene. This CDR3 has 15 amino acids.

A single count supports this clone. The CDR3 DNA sequence: TGCAGCGTCCCTCGCCCGAACACCGGGGAGCTGTTTTTT. Residues: CSVPRPNTGELFF. The chain links TRBV29-1 to TRBJ2-2, with no clear D. This CDR3 spans 13 amino acids. Trimming shortened V by 6 bases and J by 0 bases, and 8 bases separated the two germline ends. The germline V gene encodes CDR1 SQVTM and CDR2 ANQGSEA.